The clone carrying this T cell receptor (beta chain) appeared once. What it recognizes is unknown. This record comes from a study of cytomegalovirus exposure and HLA in healthy donors. Across the study: Falling in the Caucasian-associated ancestry cluster were 80% to 85% of a few hundred genotyped donors. The study, taken as a whole, reports: A later analysis associated some 18,000 TCR beta sequences with HLA alleles at a 0.05 false discovery rate. For most subjects, TCR beta sequences were reported to predict HLA-A and HLA-B alleles with accuracy.

Amplification used 60 Vbeta primers and 13 Jbeta primers. The protocol was immunoSEQ multiplex PCR, while the TCRdb copy is restricted to in-frame clones and leaves out a portion. In the table there are roughly 160,000 clones, less than 85% of which are singletons. The V and J ends lost 3 bases and 5 bases respectively, with 10 bases between them. Germline values: CDR1 LNHDA, CDR2 SQIVND (reference sequence). The CDR3 consists of 13 residues. The sequencing sample was made of PBMCs. The chain joins TRBV19 to TRBJ1-2, with D hard to call. This TCR derives from a man between 60 and 75 years old in good health and CMV-seronegative. CDR3 sequence: CASSIETSYGYTF. In nucleotides, the CDR3 is TGTGCCAGTAGTATTGAGACAAGTTATGGCTACACCTTC.